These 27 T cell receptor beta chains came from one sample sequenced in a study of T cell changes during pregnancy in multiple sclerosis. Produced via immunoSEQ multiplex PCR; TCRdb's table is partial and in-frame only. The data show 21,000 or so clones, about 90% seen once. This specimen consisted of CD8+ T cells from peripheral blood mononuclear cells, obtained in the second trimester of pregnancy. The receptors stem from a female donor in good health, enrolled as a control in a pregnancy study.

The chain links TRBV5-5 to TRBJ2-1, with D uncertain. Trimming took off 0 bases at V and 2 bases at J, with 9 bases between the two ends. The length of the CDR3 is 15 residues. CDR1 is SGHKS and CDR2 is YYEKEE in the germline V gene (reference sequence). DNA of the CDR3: TGTGCCAGCAGCTTGGGGCGGTTAACCTACAATGAGCAGTTCTTC. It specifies CASSLGRLTYNEQFF. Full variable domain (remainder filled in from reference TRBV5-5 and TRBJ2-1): DAGVTQSPTHLIKTRGQQVTLRCSPISGHKSVSWYQQVLGQGPQFIFQYYEKEERGRGNFPDRFSARQFPNYSSELNVNALLLGDSALYLCASSLGRLTYNEQFFGPGTRLTVL.

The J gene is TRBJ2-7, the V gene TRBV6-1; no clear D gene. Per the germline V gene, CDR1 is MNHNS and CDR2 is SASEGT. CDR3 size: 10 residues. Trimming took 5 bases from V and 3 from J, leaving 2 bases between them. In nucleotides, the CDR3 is TGTGCCAGCAGTTACTACGAGCAGTACTTC. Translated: CASSYYEQYF.

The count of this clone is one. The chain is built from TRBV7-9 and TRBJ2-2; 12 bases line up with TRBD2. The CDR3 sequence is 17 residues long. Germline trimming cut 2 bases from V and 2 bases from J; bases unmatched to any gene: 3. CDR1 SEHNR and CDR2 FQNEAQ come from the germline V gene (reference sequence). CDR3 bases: TGTGCCAGCAGCTTACTAGCGGGAGGGCCCAACACCGGGGAGCTGTTTTTT. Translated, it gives CASSLLAGGPNTGELFF.

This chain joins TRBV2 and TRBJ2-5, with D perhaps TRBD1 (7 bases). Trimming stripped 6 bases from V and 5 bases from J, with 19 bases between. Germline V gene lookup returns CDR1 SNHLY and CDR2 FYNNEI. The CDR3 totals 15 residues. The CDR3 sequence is CASSETGRGGETQYF. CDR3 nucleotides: TGTGCCAGCAGCGAGACAGGGCGCGGAGGGGAGACCCAGTACTTC.

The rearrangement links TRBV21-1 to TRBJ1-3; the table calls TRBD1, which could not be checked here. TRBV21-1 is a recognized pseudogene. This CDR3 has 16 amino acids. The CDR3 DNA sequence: TGTGCCAGCAGCAGAGACAGGGAGGAAGGGGGAAACACCATATATTTT. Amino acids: CASSRDREEGGNTIYF.

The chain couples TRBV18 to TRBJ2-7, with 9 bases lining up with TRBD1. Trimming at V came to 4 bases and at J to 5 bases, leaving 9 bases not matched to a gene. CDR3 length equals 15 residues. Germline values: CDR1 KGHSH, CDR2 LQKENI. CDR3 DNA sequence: TGTGCCAGCTCACTCGTAACCGGGACAGGGAACGAGCAGTACTTC. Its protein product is CASSLVTGTGNEQYF.

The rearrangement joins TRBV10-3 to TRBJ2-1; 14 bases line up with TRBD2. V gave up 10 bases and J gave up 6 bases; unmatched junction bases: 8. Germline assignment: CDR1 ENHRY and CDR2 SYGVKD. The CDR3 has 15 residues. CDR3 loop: CASGTSGSPSNEQFF. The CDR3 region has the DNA TGTGCCAGCGGGACTAGCGGGAGTCCCAGCAATGAGCAGTTCTTC.

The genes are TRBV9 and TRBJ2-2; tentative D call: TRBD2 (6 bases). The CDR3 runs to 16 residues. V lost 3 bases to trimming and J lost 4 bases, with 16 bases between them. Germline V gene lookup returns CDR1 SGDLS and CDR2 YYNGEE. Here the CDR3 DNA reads TGTGCCAGCAGCGGTGAGGGACTGCTACGCACCGGGGAGCTGTTTTTT. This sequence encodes CASSGEGLLRTGELFF.

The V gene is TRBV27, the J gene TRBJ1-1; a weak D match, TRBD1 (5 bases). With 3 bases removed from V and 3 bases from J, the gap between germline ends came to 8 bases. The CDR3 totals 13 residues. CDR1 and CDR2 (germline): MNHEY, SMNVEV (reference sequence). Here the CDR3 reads CASSFGGDTEAFF. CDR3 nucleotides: TGTGCCAGCAGTTTTGGGGGGGACACTGAAGCTTTCTTT.

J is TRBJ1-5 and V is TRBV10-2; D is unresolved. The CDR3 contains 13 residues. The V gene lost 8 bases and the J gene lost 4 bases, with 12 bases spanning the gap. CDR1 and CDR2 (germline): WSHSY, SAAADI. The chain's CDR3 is CASRPGFNQPQHF. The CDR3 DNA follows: TGCGCCAGCCGACCCGGGTTTAATCAGCCCCAGCATTTT.

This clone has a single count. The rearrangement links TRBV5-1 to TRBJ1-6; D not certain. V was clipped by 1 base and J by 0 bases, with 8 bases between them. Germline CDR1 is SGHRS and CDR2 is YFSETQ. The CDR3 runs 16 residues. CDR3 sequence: CASSLWESSYNSPLHF. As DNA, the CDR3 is TGCGCCAGCAGCTTGTGGGAGAGCTCCTATAATTCACCCCTCCACTTT.

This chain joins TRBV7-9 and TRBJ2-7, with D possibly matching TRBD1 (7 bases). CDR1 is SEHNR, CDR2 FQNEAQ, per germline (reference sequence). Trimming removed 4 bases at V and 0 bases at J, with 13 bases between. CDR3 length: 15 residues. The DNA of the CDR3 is TGTGCCAGCAGCTCAGGGGGAGGCCTCTCCTACGAGCAGTACTTC. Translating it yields CASSSGGGLSYEQYF.

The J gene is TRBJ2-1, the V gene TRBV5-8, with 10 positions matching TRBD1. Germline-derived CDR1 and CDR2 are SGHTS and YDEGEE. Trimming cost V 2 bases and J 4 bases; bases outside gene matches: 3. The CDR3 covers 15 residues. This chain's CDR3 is CASSFRQGAYNEQFF. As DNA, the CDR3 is TGTGCCAGCAGCTTTCGACAGGGGGCTTACAATGAGCAGTTCTTC.

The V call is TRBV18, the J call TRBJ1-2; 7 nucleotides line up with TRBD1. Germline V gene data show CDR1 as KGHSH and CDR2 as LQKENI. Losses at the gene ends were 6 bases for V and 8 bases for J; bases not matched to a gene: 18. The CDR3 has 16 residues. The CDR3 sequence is CASSPVKGAGLRGYTF. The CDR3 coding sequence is TGTGCCAGCTCCCCAGTCAAGGGGGCCGGATTAAGGGGCTACACCTTC.

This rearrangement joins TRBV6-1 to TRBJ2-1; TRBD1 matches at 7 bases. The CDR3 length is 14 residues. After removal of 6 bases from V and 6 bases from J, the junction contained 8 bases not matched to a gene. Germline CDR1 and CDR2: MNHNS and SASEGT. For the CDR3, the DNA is TGTGCCAGCAGAGGGACAGTCAGCTTCAATGAGCAGTTCTTC. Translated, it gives CASRGTVSFNEQFF.

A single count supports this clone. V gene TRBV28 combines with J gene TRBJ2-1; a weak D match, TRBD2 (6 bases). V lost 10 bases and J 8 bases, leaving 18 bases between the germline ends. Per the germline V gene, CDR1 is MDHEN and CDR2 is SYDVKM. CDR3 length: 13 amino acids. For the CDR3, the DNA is TGTGCCATCTCCGGGGAGGATCGGTATGAGCAGTTCTTC. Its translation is CAISGEDRYEQFF.

The CDR3 protein is CASSLSDRAGYTF. The CDR3 region has the DNA TGTGCCAGCAGCTTATCGGACAGGGCGGGCTACACCTTC. The chain uses TRBV7-9 and TRBJ1-2, with 8 bases identical to TRBD1. V shed 2 bases, J shed 8 bases, and the junction held 4 bases outside the gene matches. This CDR3 contains 13 residues. CDR1 and CDR2 from the germline V gene are SEHNR and FQNEAQ (reference sequence).

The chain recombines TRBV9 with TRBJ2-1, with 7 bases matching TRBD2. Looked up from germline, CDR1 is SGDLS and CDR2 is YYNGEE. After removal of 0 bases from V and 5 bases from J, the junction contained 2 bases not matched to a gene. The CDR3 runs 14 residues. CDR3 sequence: CASSVAGGNNEQFF. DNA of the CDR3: TGTGCCAGCAGCGTAGCGGGAGGAAACAATGAGCAGTTCTTC.

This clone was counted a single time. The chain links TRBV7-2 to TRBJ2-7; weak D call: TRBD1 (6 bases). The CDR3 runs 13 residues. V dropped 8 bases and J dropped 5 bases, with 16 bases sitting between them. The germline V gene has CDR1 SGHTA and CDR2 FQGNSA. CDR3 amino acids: CASLLRGNHEQYF. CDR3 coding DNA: TGTGCCAGCCTCCTTAGGGGGAACCACGAGCAGTACTTC.

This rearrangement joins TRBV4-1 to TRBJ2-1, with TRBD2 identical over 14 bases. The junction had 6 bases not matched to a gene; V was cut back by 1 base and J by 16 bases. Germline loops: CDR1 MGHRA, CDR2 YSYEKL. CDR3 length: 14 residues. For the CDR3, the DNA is TGCGCCAGCAGCCAAGGACTAGCGGGAGGGCGGGGTTTCTTC. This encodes CASSQGLAGGRGFF.

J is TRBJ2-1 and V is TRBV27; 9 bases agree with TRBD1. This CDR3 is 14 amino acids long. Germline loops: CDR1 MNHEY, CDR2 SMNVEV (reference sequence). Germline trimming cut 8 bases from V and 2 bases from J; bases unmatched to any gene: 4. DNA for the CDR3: TGTGCCAGCTCGGGACAGGGAACCTACAATGAGCAGTTCTTC. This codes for CASSGQGTYNEQFF.

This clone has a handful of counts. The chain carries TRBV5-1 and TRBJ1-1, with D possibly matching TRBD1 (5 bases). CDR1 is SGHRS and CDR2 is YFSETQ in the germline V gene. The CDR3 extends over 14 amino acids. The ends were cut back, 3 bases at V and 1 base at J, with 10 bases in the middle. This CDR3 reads CASSSSGGNTEAFF. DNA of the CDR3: TGCGCCAGCAGCTCGAGCGGGGGGAACACTGAAGCTTTCTTT.

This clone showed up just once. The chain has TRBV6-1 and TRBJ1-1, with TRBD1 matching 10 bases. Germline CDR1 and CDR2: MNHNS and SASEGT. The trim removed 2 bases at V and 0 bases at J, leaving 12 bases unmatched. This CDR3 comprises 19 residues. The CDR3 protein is CASSEMVGGTGVLNTEAFF. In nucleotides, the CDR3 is TGTGCCAGCAGTGAAATGGTTGGAGGGACAGGGGTACTGAACACTGAAGCTTTCTTT.

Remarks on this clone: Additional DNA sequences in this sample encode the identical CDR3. Here the CDR3 DNA reads TGTGCCAGCAGTGACTCGAGCTCTGGGGCCAACGTCCTGACTTTC. It translates to CASSDSSSGANVLTF. J is TRBJ2-6 and V is TRBV6-4; D unclear. Trimming cost V 0 bases and J 0 bases, with 3 bases left between them. In germline, CDR1 is MRHNA, CDR2 SNTAGT. The CDR3 extends over 15 amino acids.

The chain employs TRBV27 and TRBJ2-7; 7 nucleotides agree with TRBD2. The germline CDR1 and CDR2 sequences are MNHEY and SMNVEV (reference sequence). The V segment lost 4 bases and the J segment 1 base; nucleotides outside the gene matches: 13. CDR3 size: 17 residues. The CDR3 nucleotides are TGTGCCAGCAGTTGGGGGTCCGGGCGGGAGTCATCCTACGAGCAGTACTTC. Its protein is CASSWGSGRESSYEQYF.

In DNA form, the CDR3 reads TGCGCCAGCAGCCAAGAACCTGGCGGTCAGCCCCAGCATTTT. Encoded protein: CASSQEPGGQPQHF. This chain connects TRBV4-1 to TRBJ1-5; D is uncertain. Germline loops: CDR1 MGHRA, CDR2 YSYEKL. The length of the CDR3 is 14 residues. V gave up 0 bases and J gave up 6 bases, with 9 bases separating them.

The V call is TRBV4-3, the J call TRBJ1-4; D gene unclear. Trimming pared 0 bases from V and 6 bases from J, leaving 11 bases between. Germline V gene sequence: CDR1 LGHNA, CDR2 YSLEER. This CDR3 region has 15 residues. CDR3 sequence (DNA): TGCGCCAGCAGCCAAGATTCCGGGGTGGATGAAAAACTGTTTTTT. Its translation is CASSQDSGVDEKLFF.